This T cell receptor (beta chain) was documented in a study of cytomegalovirus exposure and HLA in healthy donors. Study results and caveats: In a later analysis, TCR beta V- and J-gene trimming was associated with a missense DCLRE1C variant.

As regards this clone: Its antigen is undetermined.

It was with 60 Vbeta and 13 Jbeta primers that the PCR ran. How the authors handled the data: In a later analysis, 70 million to 80 million unique TCR beta chains included roughly 11 million shared by two or more donors. Produced via immunoSEQ multiplex PCR; TCRdb's table is partial and in-frame only. That table furnishes V, J and clone size, whereas the DNA furnished D and trimming. Among 100,000 to 150,000 clones listed, around 80% were seen once. Per germline, CDR1 SEHNR and CDR2 FQNEAQ (reference sequence). Trimming shortened V by 3 bases and J by 4 bases, and 12 bases separated the two germline ends. This CDR3 contains 15 residues.

What was sequenced was PBMCs. The clonotype originates from a female donor in good health and CMV-seronegative. The genes are TRBV7-9 and TRBJ2-2; D is uncertain. The CDR3 is CASSFLAGSTGELFF. The CDR3 DNA reads TGTGCCAGCAGCTTTTTAGCCGGGTCCACCGGGGAGCTGTTTTTT.